This TCR beta chain was captured in a study of T cell responses to AZD1222 COVID-19 vaccine. This CDR3 comprises 12 residues. V was pared by 7 bases and J by 5 bases, with 11 bases between. CDR1 and CDR2 (germline): MNHEY, SVGAGI. The table came from immunoSEQ multiplex PCR; TCRdb's copy has only in-frame clones and leaves some out. The sample holds around 92,000 clones; about nine tenths are singletons and the top ten take about 10%. Sequencing was performed on peripheral blood, taken on day 0 of AZD1222 vaccination. V gene TRBV6-5 combines with J gene TRBJ1-2; the D gene is possibly TRBD1 (5 bases). The sequence derives from an adult in good health. The CDR3 DNA reads TGTGCCAGCACCAAGGGACGGTATGGCTACACCTTC. It specifies CASTKGRYGYTF.